The 21 T cell receptor beta chains presented below share a single source sample, sequenced in a study of CD8 T cells in Susac syndrome. Random hexamers served to reverse transcribe about 0.45 to 1 ug RNA. TCRdb independently ran MiXCR on the immunoSEQ multiplex PCR reads; one entry per CDR3 protein. The table lists some 100,000 distinct CDR3 sequences, 80% to 95% of them singletons, with roughly 0.11% in the top ten. Sequenced input: CD8+ T cells from PBMCs. The receptors were sampled from a human donor in good health.

In its sample, this clonotype was seen once. The chain carries TRBV5-4 and TRBJ2-2; D could derive from TRBD1 or TRBD2 (5 bases each). The ends were cut back, 9 bases at V and 3 bases at J, with 15 bases in the middle. CDR3 length equals 14 residues. The germline gives CDR1 SGHNT, CDR2 YYREEE (reference sequence). CDR3 amino acids: CAIKGSTHTGELFF. The CDR3 coding sequence is TGTGCCATCAAGGGGAGCACGCACACCGGGGAGCTGTTTTTT.

This clonotype came up once. The genes are TRBV6-5 and TRBJ2-7; 9 bases are a match to TRBD1. The CDR3 sequence is 16 residues long. The junction had 8 bases not matched to a gene; V was cut back by 4 bases and J by 1 base. Germline V lookup: CDR1 MNHEY, CDR2 SVGAGI. The CDR3: CASSSEGQGASYEQYF. CDR3 in DNA: TGTGCCAGCAGTTCCGAGGGACAGGGAGCATCCTACGAGCAGTACTTC.

V gene TRBV4-3 combines with J gene TRBJ2-3, with 10 bases identical to TRBD2. CDR3 length equals 15 residues. The J segment lost 3 bases and the V segment lost 3 bases, leaving 3 bases of the junction unmatched. CDR1 and CDR2 from the germline V gene are LGHNA and YSLEER. CDR3 DNA: TGCGCCAGCAGCCATTCTAGCGGGGGTACAGATACGCAGTATTTT. Protein sequence: CASSHSSGGTDTQYF.

The chain carries TRBV4-2 and TRBJ2-7, with 11 bases lining up with TRBD1. The J segment lost 6 bases and the V segment lost 1 base, leaving 11 bases of the junction unmatched. Germline V lookup: CDR1 LGHNA, CDR2 YNFKEQ. This CDR3 region has 17 residues. The DNA for the CDR3 is TGTGCCAGCAGCCAAGTCCTCGGGACAGGGGGTTCTCGCGAGCAGTACTTC. Amino acids: CASSQVLGTGGSREQYF.

The rearrangement joins TRBV27 to TRBJ2-5; D uncertain. V lost 2 bases to trimming and J lost 5 bases, with 12 bases between them. Germline CDR1 and CDR2: MNHEY and SMNVEV (reference sequence). This CDR3 has 14 residues. CDR3 sequence (DNA): TGTGCCAGCAGTTTAACCACGGATGGCGAGACCCAGTACTTC. As protein: CASSLTTDGETQYF.

This clonotype appeared a single time. V is TRBV7-2 and J is TRBJ2-1; no firm D call. This CDR3 has 11 residues. Germline V gene lookup returns CDR1 SGHTA and CDR2 FQGNSA. V lost 7 bases, J lost 9 bases, and 10 bases lay in between. CDR3 protein: CASTEGSEQFF. For the CDR3, the DNA is TGTGCCAGCACCGAAGGTAGTGAGCAGTTCTTC.

The rearrangement links TRBV29-1 to TRBJ2-4; maybe TRBD1 (6 bases). CDR3 length equals 12 residues. Germline V CDR1 and CDR2: SQVTM, ANQGSEA. Trimming shortened V by 5 bases and J by 8 bases, and 13 bases separated the two germline ends. The CDR3 DNA is TGCAGCGTTCAGCAGGGGAGTTACATTCAGTACTTC. Protein: CSVQQGSYIQYF.

This rearrangement joins TRBV14 to TRBJ2-3; 9 positions agree with TRBD2. Germline loops: CDR1 SGHDN, CDR2 FVKESK. The CDR3 spans 16 residues. V lost 2 bases, J lost 3 bases, and 6 bases stayed unmatched. CDR3 sequence reads: CASSQLAGGRTDTQYF. In DNA form, the CDR3 reads TGTGCCAGCAGCCAACTCGCGGGAGGGAGGACAGATACGCAGTATTTT. The variable domain in full, completed from reference TRBV14 and TRBJ2-3, reads EAGVTQFPSHSVIEKGQTVTLRCDPISGHDNLYWYRRVMGKEIKFLLHFVKESKQDESGMPNNRFLAERTGGTYSTLKVQPAELEDSGVYFCASSQLAGGRTDTQYFGPGTRLTVL.

The chain is built from TRBV14 and TRBJ2-1; D may match TRBD1 or TRBD2 (5 bases each). Germline V CDR1 and CDR2: SGHDN, FVKESK. The length of the CDR3 is 16 residues. V lost 3 bases and J 4 bases, leaving 16 bases between the germline ends. The CDR3 nucleotides read TGTGCCAGCAGCCAGTCCGGGACCCGGCAATACAATGAGCAGTTCTTC. It translates to CASSQSGTRQYNEQFF.

The chain uses TRBV29-1 and TRBJ2-1; D gene unclear. The CDR3 covers 12 residues. Germline V gives CDR1 SQVTM, CDR2 ANQGSEA. The V gene lost 4 bases and the J gene lost 5 bases, with 9 bases spanning the gap. CDR3 sequence: CSVGGGHNEQFF. CDR3 in DNA: TGCAGCGTTGGAGGCGGTCACAATGAGCAGTTCTTC.

The chain couples TRBV7-9 to TRBJ2-1; D call uncertain. Looked up from germline, CDR1 is SEHNR and CDR2 is FQNEAQ (reference sequence). Trimming stripped 8 bases from V and 8 bases from J, with 10 bases between. The CDR3 has 11 residues. The CDR3 is CASGPVHEQFF. CDR3 coding DNA: TGTGCCAGCGGACCTGTCCATGAGCAGTTCTTC.

This sequence joins TRBV12-3 or TRBV12-4 and TRBJ2-1; 7 bases fit TRBD2. This CDR3 region has 17 residues. With 2 bases clipped from V and 4 bases from J, the junction kept 11 bases outside the gene matches. CDR3 region: CASSLKSASGIYNEQFF. In DNA, the CDR3 is TGTGCCAGCAGTTTAAAATCGGCTAGCGGCATTTACAATGAGCAGTTCTTC.

The chain recombines TRBV7-8 with TRBJ2-3, with D possibly TRBD2 on 6 matching bases. Looked up from germline, CDR1 is SGHVS and CDR2 is FQNEAQ. CDR3 length: 16 amino acids. V dropped 4 bases and J dropped 4 bases, with 18 bases sitting between them. CDR3 sequence (DNA): TGTGCCAGCAGCTCGATTGGAAAGACGGGGGCAGATACGCAGTATTTT. Amino acid sequence: CASSSIGKTGADTQYF.

The CDR3 loop is CASSQGRQPYGYTF. The CDR3 DNA follows: TGTGCCAGCAGCCAAGGTCGACAGCCCTATGGCTACACCTTC. This chain uses TRBV3-1 with TRBJ1-2; the D gene is possibly TRBD1 (5 bases). The V end was cut by 1 base, the J end by 4 bases, with 10 bases between. The CDR3 loop spans 14 amino acids. From germline, CDR1 is LGHDT and CDR2 YNNKEL (reference sequence). Together with reference TRBV3-1 and TRBJ1-2, the CDR3 gives the full variable domain: DTAVSQTPKYLVTQMGNDKSIKCEQNLGHDTMYWYKQDSKKFLKIMFSYNNKELIINETVPNRFSPKSPDKAHLNLHINSLELGDSAVYFCASSQGRQPYGYTFGSGTRLTVV.

The chain links TRBV15 to TRBJ2-7, with D maybe TRBD2 (6 bases). The V gene's germline CDR1 is LNHNV and CDR2 YYDKDF (reference sequence). CDR3 length: 15 amino acids. Trimming took off 1 base at V and 3 bases at J, with 13 bases between the two ends. The CDR3 protein is CATSRGNWGVYEQYF. For the CDR3, the DNA is TGTGCCACCAGCAGAGGAAACTGGGGGGTCTACGAGCAGTACTTC. The complete variable domain, with remaining parts taken from reference TRBV15 and TRBJ2-7, reads DAMVIQNPRYQVTQFGKPVTLSCSQTLNHNVMYWYQQKSSQAPKLLFHYYDKDFNNEADTPDNFQSRRPNTSFCFLDIRSPGLGDTAMYLCATSRGNWGVYEQYFGPGTRLTVT.

The chain recombines TRBV6-5 with TRBJ2-7, with D possibly TRBD1 on 7 matching bases. This CDR3 has 14 amino acids. Trimming left V 5 bases short and J 5 bases short, with 16 bases between. Germline CDR1 MNHEY, CDR2 SVGAGI. The CDR3 bases are TGTGCCAGCAGTACCTCCAGGGGGGCGCACGAGCAGTACTTC. It is translated as CASSTSRGAHEQYF.

The chain uses TRBV4-3 and TRBJ1-6, with unresolved D. The germline gives CDR1 LGHNA, CDR2 YSLEER. The CDR3 totals 15 residues. Trimming removed 0 bases from V and 4 bases from J, with 7 bases in between. The CDR3 region is CASSQDSGYNSPLHF. For the CDR3, the DNA is TGCGCCAGCAGCCAAGATTCCGGGTATAATTCACCCCTCCACTTT.

In nucleotides, the CDR3 is TGCAGTGCTAGAACCGGTAGCGGGGGGAACACCGGGGAGCTGTTTTTT. It specifies CSARTGSGGNTGELFF. This chain joins TRBV20-1 and TRBJ2-2, with 9 bases that match TRBD2. This CDR3 comprises 16 residues. Germline V gives CDR1 DFQATT, CDR2 SNEGSKA (reference sequence). V gave up 2 bases and J gave up 1 base; unmatched junction bases: 5.

The V call is TRBV5-1, the J call TRBJ2-7, with D perhaps matching TRBD1 (5 bases). V was cut by 2 bases and J by 2 bases, with 8 bases left in between. The germline V gene encodes CDR1 SGHRS and CDR2 YFSETQ. CDR3 size: 13 residues. The CDR3 coding sequence is TGCGCCAGCAGCTTACCAGGGACCTACGAGCAGTACTTC. This gives the protein CASSLPGTYEQYF.

The chain is built from TRBV20-1 and TRBJ1-6, with TRBD1 matching 7 bases. V shed 5 bases, J shed 0 bases, and the junction held 13 bases outside the gene matches. This CDR3 is 18 amino acids long. Per germline, CDR1 DFQATT and CDR2 SNEGSKA (reference sequence). CDR3 in DNA: TGCAGTGCTCGCCGGACAGGCCGAACTAGCTCCTATAATTCACCCCTCCACTTT. Its translation is CSARRTGRTSSYNSPLHF.

This clonotype has a handful of counts. The gene calls are TRBV29-1 and TRBJ2-7; 12 nucleotides line up with TRBD2. After removal of 6 bases from V and 0 bases from J, the junction contained 3 bases not matched to a gene. The CDR3 has 14 amino acids. The V gene's germline CDR1 is SQVTM and CDR2 ANQGSEA. The DNA for the CDR3 is TGCAGCGTACTGACTAGCGGGAGCTCCTACGAGCAGTACTTC. Translating it yields CSVLTSGSSYEQYF.